This T cell receptor (beta chain) was identified during a study of T cell responses to AZD1222 COVID-19 vaccine. Here immunoSEQ multiplex PCR was the method, and the copy in TCRdb shows in-frame clones only, minus some. The table includes about 110,000 clones, 89% detected once. Germline CDR1 reads SGHTA; CDR2 reads FQGTGA. This CDR3 is built from 14 residues. Trimming removed 5 bases from V and 5 bases from J; junction bases left unmatched: 5. In regard to this clone: Antigen: not known.

The study's findings and limits: A rise in Spike-specific TCR breadth and depth followed two AZD1222 doses. Baseline serology detected seropositivity in only 5 or 6 AZD1222 recipients. Vaccine-related CD4 TCRs covered spike, predominating at 160-218 and 743-854.

The chain recombines TRBV7-3 with TRBJ2-1; TRBD1 agrees at 8 bases. The receptor's source is an adult in good health. This specimen was peripheral blood, taken on day 0 of AZD1222 vaccination. The CDR3 coding sequence is TGTGCCAGCAGCGGACAGGGAAGCGACAATGAGCAGTTCTTC. This sequence encodes CASSGQGSDNEQFF.